The rows below give T cell receptor beta chains drawn from one sample of a study of blood T cell repertoires in COVID-19. Profiling relied on immunoSEQ multiplex PCR, and the TCRdb table lists in-frame clones only, not all of them. The sample lists some 80,000 clones; around nine tenths were seen once. The material sequenced was peripheral blood. These receptors were taken from a human donor in a cohort sampled during active COVID-19. Each CDR3 is given with its conserved first and last residue. D genes are given only for firm matches. Not all rows give a size; the values are once, few, many and, for expanded clones, a class.

>TRBJ2-7|medium-sized|TRBD1|TRBV11-1
CASSLTGTGPYEQYF
TGTGCCAGCAGCTTAACCGGGACAGGGCCCTACGAGCAGTACTTC
>TRBJ2-7|NA|NA|TRBV18
CASSRDGGTAAYEQYF
TGTGCCAGCTCACGGGATGGAGGGACGGCCGCCTACGAGCAGTACTTC
>TRBJ1-2|NA|TRBD1|TRBV27
CASREFVGQGADGYTF
TGTGCCAGCAGAGAGTTCGTTGGACAGGGGGCGGATGGCTACACCTTC
>TRBJ1-5|NA|NA|TRBV7-2
CASSLAGGGVTQPQHF
TGTGCCAGCAGCTTAGCGGGGGGGGGTGTGACTCAGCCCCAGCATTTT
>TRBJ1-4|NA|NA|TRBV7-8
CASSLALGRDEKLFF
TGTGCCAGCAGCTTAGCACTGGGGAGGGATGAAAAACTGTTTTTT
>TRBJ1-5|NA|NA|TRBV28
CASGTGKRNQPQHF
TGTGCCAGCGGCACAGGGAAGCGCAATCAGCCCCAGCATTTT
>TRBJ2-5|NA|TRBD2|TRBV5-1
CASSSGLARSLGETQYF
TGCGCCAGCAGCTCCGGACTAGCGCGCTCCCTCGGGGAGACCCAGTACTTC
>TRBJ1-5|NA|TRBD1|TRBV28
CASSPRTGSNQPQHF
TGTGCCAGCAGTCCACGGACAGGGTCCAATCAGCCCCAGCATTTT
>TRBJ2-3|NA|NA|TRBV19
CASSLLSRGDTQYF
TGTGCCAGCAGCCTTTTGAGCCGGGGAGATACGCAGTATTTT
>TRBJ1-4|NA|TRBD1|TRBV5-1
CASSLGQDLEKLFF
TGCGCCAGCAGTTTGGGACAGGACCTCGAAAAACTGTTTTTT
>TRBJ1-1|once|TRBD1|TRBV29-1
CSVAGTGGGMTEAFF
TGCAGCGTGGCCGGGACAGGGGGAGGAATGACTGAAGCTTTCTTT
>TRBJ1-4|NA|NA|TRBV7-9
CASSLGQPEKLFF
TGTGCCAGCAGCTTAGGGCAACCGGAAAAACTGTTTTTT
>TRBJ1-2|NA|NA|TRBV30
CAWGLKGVYGYTF
TGTGCCTGGGGACTGAAGGGAGTCTATGGCTACACCTTC
>TRBJ2-3|NA|TRBD1|TRBV5-1
CASSPDRAADTQYF
TGCGCCAGCAGCCCGGACAGGGCGGCAGATACGCAGTATTTT
>TRBJ2-7|NA|NA|TRBV13
CASSLSYSSYEQYF
TGTGCCAGCAGCTTATCCTATAGCTCCTACGAGCAGTACTTC
>TRBJ2-3|NA|NA|TRBV7-2
CASSLEIMNRGTDTQYF
TGTGCCAGCAGCTTAGAAATAATGAATCGAGGCACAGATACGCAGTATTTT
>TRBJ2-3|once|TRBD2|TRBV15
CATTGGTQYF
TGTGCCACGACGGGGGGAACGCAGTATTTT
>TRBJ1-5|NA|NA|TRBV5-1
CASSLGGNNQPQHF
TGCGCCAGCAGCTTGGGAGGGAACAATCAGCCCCAGCATTTT
>TRBJ2-7|NA|NA|TRBV2
CAMNSGASYEQYF
TGTGCCATGAATAGCGGTGCCTCCTACGAGCAGTACTTC
>TRBJ1-4|NA|NA|TRBV19
CASSPITNTRMGGEKLFF
TGTGCCAGTAGTCCCATCACAAACACCCGGATGGGAGGGGAAAAACTGTTTTTT
>TRBJ1-6|NA|NA|TRBV19
CASSIPGGLNSPLHF
TGTGCCAGTAGTATTCCCGGGGGACTAAATTCACCCCTCCACTTT
>TRBJ1-1|NA|NA|TRBV5-1
CASSEQGGNTEAFF
TGCGCCAGCAGCGAACAGGGTGGGAACACTGAAGCTTTCTTT
>TRBJ2-6|NA|NA|TRBV4-1
CASSQQGSANVLTF
TGCGCCAGCAGCCAACAGGGAAGCGCCAACGTCCTGACTTTC
>TRBJ2-2|NA|TRBD2|TRBV6-4
CASSPSGTTNTGELFF
TGTGCCAGCAGTCCTAGCGGGACAACGAACACCGGGGAGCTGTTTTTT
>TRBJ2-7|NA|TRBD2|TRBV5-1
CASSSGTSGIEQYF
TGCGCCAGCAGCTCCGGGACTAGCGGGATCGAGCAGTACTTC
>TRBJ1-1|NA|NA|TRBV27
CASSVRGATEAFF
TGTGCCAGCAGTGTCAGGGGTGCCACTGAAGCTTTCTTT
>TRBJ2-1|once|NA|TRBV7-9
CASSLQGGDNEQFF
TGTGCCAGCAGCTTGCAGGGAGGTGACAATGAGCAGTTCTTC
>TRBJ1-2|NA|NA|TRBV7-2
CASSLVPEGYTF
TGTGCCAGCAGCTTAGTACCGGAGGGCTACACCTTC
>TRBJ2-1|NA|NA|TRBV6-2/TRBV6-3
CASSINRENEQFF
TGTGCCAGCAGTATCAACAGGGAAAATGAGCAGTTCTTC
>TRBJ1-6|NA|NA|TRBV28
CASSFWRGSNSPLHF
TGTGCCAGCAGTTTTTGGCGAGGGAGCAACTCACCCCTCCACTTT
>TRBJ2-7|NA|NA|TRBV19
CASSIGPRNEQYF
TGTGCCAGTAGTATAGGTCCGAGGAACGAGCAGTACTTC
>TRBJ2-7|NA|NA|TRBV6-5
CASSYSTGYEQYF
TGTGCCAGCAGTTACTCGACCGGGTACGAGCAGTACTTC
>TRBJ2-3|NA|NA|TRBV21-1
CASRQRGAQDTQYF
TGTGCCAGCAGACAGCGGGGGGCCCAAGATACGCAGTATTTT
>TRBJ1-2|NA|NA|TRBV7-8
CASSGSRQFTF
TGTGCCAGCAGCGGATCAAGACAGTTTACCTTC
>TRBJ2-1|NA|NA|TRBV7-2
CASSPPGFSYNEQFF
TGTGCCAGCAGCCCCCCAGGGTTCTCCTACAATGAGCAGTTCTTC
>TRBJ2-7|NA|NA|TRBV29-1
CSGGGRFSYEQYF
TGCAGCGGGGGAGGCAGGTTTTCCTACGAGCAGTACTTC
>TRBJ1-1|NA|NA|TRBV7-2
CASSPSRGMNTEAFF
TGTGCCAGCAGTCCCAGCAGGGGAATGAACACTGAAGCTTTCTTT
>TRBJ2-1|NA|NA|TRBV4-1
CASSRGAEQFF
TGCGCCAGCAGCCGTGGGGCGGAGCAGTTCTTC
>TRBJ2-1|NA|TRBD2|TRBV29-1
CSVVGLLTSGRRDEQFF
TGCAGCGTTGTTGGGCTCTTAACTAGCGGGAGAAGGGATGAGCAGTTCTTC
>TRBJ1-1|NA|NA|TRBV4-1
CASSPIMKKPEAFF
TGCGCCAGCAGCCCGATTATGAAGAAGCCTGAAGCTTTCTTT
>TRBJ2-7|NA|NA|TRBV30
CAWKLTYEQYF
TGTGCCTGGAAGCTAACCTACGAGCAGTACTTC
>TRBJ1-1|once|NA|TRBV18
CASSPLGGVYTEAFF
TGTGCCAGCTCACCATTGGGGGGGGTCTACACTGAAGCTTTCTTT
>TRBJ2-5|NA|TRBD2|TRBV11-3
CASSLVLAGGLKAQYF
TGTGCCAGCAGCTTAGTCCTAGCGGGGGGGCTGAAGGCCCAGTACTTC
>TRBJ1-4|NA|TRBD1|TRBV18
CASSRGQGGTNEKLFF
TGTGCCAGCTCACGAGGACAGGGGGGCACTAATGAAAAACTGTTTTTT
>TRBJ1-2|NA|NA|TRBV3-1/TRBV3-2
CASSHVDRNYGYTF
TGTGCCAGCAGCCATGTTGACAGGAACTATGGCTACACCTTC
>TRBJ1-2|NA|NA|TRBV18
CASSQTPVSENYGYTF
TGTGCCAGCTCACAAACCCCTGTGTCAGAAAACTATGGCTACACCTTC
>TRBJ2-1|NA|TRBD1|TRBV5-5
CASSQDRASYNEQFF
TGTGCCAGCAGCCAAGACAGGGCCTCCTACAATGAGCAGTTCTTC